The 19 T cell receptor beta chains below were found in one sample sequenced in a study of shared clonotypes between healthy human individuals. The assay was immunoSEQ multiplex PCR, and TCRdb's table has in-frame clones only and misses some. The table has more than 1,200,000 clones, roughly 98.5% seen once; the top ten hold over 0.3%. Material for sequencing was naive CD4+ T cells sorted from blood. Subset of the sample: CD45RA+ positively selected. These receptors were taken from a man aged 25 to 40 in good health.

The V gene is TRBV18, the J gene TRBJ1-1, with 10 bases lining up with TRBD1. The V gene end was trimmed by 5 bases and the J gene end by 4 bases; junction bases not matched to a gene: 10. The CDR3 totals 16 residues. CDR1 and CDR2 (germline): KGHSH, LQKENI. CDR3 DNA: TGTGCCAGCTCAAACGACAGGGGGCTAGCGATCACTGAAGCTTTCTTT. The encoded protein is CASSNDRGLAITEAFF.

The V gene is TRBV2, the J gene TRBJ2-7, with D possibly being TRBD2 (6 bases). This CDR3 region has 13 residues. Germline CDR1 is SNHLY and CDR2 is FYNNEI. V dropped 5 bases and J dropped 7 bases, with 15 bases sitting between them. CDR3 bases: TGTGCCAGCAGTTCAATCGGGAGTGGTGAGCAGTACTTC. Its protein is CASSSIGSGEQYF.

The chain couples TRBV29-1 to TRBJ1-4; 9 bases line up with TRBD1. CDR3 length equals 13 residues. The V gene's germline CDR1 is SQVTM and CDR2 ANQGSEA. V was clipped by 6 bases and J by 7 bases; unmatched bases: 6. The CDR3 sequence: CSVETGGSEKLFF. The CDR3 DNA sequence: TGCAGCGTCGAGACAGGGGGGAGTGAAAAACTGTTTTTT.

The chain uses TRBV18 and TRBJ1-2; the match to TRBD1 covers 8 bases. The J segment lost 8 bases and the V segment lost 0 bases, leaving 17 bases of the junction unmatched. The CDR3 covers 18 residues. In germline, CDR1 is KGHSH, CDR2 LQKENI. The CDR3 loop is CASSPPAGGSSRAYGYTF. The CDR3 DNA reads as TGTGCCAGCTCACCACCGGCAGGGGGCTCATCAAGGGCTTACGGCTACACCTTC.

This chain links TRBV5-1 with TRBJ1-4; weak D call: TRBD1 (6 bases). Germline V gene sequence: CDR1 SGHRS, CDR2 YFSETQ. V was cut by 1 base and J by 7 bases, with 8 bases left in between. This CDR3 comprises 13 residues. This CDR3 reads CASSLWGREKLFF. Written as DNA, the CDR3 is TGCGCCAGCAGCTTGTGGGGGCGTGAAAAACTGTTTTTT.

CDR3 in amino acids: CASSHRQGAIETQYF. DNA of the CDR3: TGTGCCAGCTCACACCGACAGGGGGCCATTGAGACCCAGTACTTC. V usage is TRBV18 and J usage is TRBJ2-5; the match to TRBD1 covers 10 bases. V lost 4 bases, J lost 5 bases, and 7 bases stayed unmatched. The CDR3 length is 15 residues. Germline loops: CDR1 KGHSH, CDR2 LQKENI. The full variable domain, completed using reference TRBV18 and TRBJ2-5, is NAGVMQNPRHLVRRRGQEARLRCSPMKGHSHVYWYRQLPEEGLKFMVYLQKENIIDESGMPKERFSAEFPKEGPSILRIQQVVRGDSAAYFCASSHRQGAIETQYFGPGTRLLVL.

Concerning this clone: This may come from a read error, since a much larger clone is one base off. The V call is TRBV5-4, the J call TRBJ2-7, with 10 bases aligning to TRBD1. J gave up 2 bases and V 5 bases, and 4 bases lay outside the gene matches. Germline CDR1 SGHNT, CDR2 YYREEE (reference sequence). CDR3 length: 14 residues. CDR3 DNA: TGTGCCAGCAGTACCGGGACAGGGGCCTACGAGCAGTACTTC. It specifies CASSTGTGAYEQYF.

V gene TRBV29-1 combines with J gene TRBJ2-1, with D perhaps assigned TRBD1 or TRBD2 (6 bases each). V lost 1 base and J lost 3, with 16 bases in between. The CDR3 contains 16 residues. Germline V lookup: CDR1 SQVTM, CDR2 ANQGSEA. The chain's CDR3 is CSVEGGAGRSYNEQFF. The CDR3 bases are TGCAGCGTTGAAGGGGGGGCGGGCAGGAGCTACAATGAGCAGTTCTTC.

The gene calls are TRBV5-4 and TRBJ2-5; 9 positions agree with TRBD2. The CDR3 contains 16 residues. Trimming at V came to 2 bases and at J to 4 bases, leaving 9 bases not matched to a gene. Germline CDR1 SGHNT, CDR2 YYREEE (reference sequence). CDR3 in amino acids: CASSFSGSGYSETQYF. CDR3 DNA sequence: TGTGCCAGCAGCTTTAGCGGGAGCGGATACTCAGAGACCCAGTACTTC.

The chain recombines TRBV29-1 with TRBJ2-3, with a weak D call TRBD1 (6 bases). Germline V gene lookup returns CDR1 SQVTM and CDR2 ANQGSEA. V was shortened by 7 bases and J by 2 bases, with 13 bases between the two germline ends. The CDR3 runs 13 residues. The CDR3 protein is CSGAWDITDTQYF. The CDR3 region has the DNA TGCAGCGGCGCATGGGACATCACAGATACGCAGTATTTT.

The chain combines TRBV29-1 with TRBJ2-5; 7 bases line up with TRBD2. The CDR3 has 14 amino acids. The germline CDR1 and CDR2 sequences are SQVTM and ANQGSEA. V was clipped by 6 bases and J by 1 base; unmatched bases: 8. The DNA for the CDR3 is TGCAGCGTCTCCTCCCTAGCGGCCCAAGAGACCCAGTACTTC. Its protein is CSVSSLAAQETQYF. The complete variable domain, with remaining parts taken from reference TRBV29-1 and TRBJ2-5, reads SAVISQKPSRDICQRGTSLTIQCQVDSQVTMMFWYRQQPGQSLTLIATANQGSEATYESGFVIDKFPISRPNLTFSTLTVSNMSPEDSSIYLCSVSSLAAQETQYFGPGTRLLVL.

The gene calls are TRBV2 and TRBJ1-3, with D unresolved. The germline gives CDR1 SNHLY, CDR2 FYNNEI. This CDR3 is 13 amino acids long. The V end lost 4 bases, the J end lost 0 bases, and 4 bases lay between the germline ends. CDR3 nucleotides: TGTGCCAGCAGTGGTTACTCTGGAAACACCATATATTTT. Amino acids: CASSGYSGNTIYF.

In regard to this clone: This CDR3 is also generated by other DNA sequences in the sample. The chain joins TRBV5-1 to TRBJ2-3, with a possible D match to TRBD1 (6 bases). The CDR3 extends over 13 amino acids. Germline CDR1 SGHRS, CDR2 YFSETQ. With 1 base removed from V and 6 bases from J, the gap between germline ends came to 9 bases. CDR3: CASSLTGPDTQYF. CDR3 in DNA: TGCGCCAGCAGCTTGACAGGGCCCGATACGCAGTATTTT.

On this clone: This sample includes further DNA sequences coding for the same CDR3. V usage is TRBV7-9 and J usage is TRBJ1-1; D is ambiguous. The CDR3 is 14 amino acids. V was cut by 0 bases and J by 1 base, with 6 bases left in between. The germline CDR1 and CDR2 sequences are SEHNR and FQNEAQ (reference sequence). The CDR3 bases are TGTGCCAGCAGCTTAGCGGGGAGGAACACTGAAGCTTTCTTT. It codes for CASSLAGRNTEAFF.

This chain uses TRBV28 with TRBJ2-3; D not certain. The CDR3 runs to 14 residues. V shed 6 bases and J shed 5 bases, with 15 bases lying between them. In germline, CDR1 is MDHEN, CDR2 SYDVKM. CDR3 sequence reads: CASSPRLVGDTQYF. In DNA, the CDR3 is TGTGCCAGCAGCCCGAGACTTGTTGGAGATACGCAGTATTTT.

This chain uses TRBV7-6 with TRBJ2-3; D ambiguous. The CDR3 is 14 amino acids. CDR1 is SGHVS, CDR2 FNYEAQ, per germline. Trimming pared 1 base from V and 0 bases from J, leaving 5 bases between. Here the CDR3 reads CASSLDPSTDTQYF. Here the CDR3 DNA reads TGTGCCAGCAGCTTAGACCCGAGCACAGATACGCAGTATTTT.

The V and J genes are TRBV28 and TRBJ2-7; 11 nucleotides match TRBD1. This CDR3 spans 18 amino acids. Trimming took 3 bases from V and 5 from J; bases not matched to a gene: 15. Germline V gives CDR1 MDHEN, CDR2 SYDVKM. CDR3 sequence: CASSFPRLFGTGGDEQYF. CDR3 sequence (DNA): TGTGCCAGCAGTTTCCCTCGATTGTTCGGGACAGGGGGTGACGAGCAGTACTTC.

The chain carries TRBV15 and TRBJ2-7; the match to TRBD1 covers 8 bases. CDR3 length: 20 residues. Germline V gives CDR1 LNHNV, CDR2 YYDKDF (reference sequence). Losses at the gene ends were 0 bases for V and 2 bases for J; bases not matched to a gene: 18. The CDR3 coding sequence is TGTGCCACCAGCAGAGATTTAGCCCACCGCCTCGGACAGGGAGCCTACGAGCAGTACTTC. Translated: CATSRDLAHRLGQGAYEQYF.

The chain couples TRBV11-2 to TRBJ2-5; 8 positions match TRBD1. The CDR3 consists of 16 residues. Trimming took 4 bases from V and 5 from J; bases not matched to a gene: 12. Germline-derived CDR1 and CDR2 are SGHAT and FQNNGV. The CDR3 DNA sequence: TGTGCCAGCAGCTCATATCAGGGGGCTGGGGGGGAGACCCAGTACTTC. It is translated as CASSSYQGAGGETQYF.